These T cell receptor beta chains were read from a single sample in a study of cytomegalovirus exposure and HLA in healthy donors. The method was immunoSEQ multiplex PCR; TCRdb's version includes in-frame clones alone and lacks a portion of them. The sample holds over 100,000 clones, about three quarters seen once. The specimen was PBMCs. Receptor source: a female donor in good health and CMV-seropositive. Both conserved end residues are part of each CDR3. The order of the fields is J gene, V gene, CDR3 protein.

>TRBJ1-2|TRBV5-4
CASSLDLGGAGYGYTF
>TRBJ1-3|TRBV30
CAWRLTGSGNTIYF
>TRBJ2-4|TRBV11-2
CASSPGLAVNLVNIQYF
>TRBJ2-2|TRBV19
CASSIGTGAGELFF
>TRBJ2-2|TRBV7-8
CASSLEFAGGLKYTGELFF
>NA|TRBV5-1
CASSHQTGNDEQYF
>TRBJ1-3|TRBV6-1
CASSPFQGGNTIYF
>TRBJ2-7|TRBV19
CASSINGPQGYEQYF
>TRBJ1-2|TRBV11-2
CASSLGPGSSYGYTF
>TRBJ2-7|TRBV2
CASRWEGYEQYF
>TRBJ2-5|TRBV5-1
CASSLGDRGQQYF
>TRBJ2-5|TRBV2
CASGGLAGGGETQYF
>TRBJ2-7|TRBV18
CASSPLQGATGEQYF
>TRBJ2-3|TRBV7-9
CASSSPGLRLTDTQYF
>TRBJ1-2|TRBV25-1
CASSGTGIGYTF
>TRBJ1-1|TRBV5-1
CASSPDGLNTEAFF
>TRBJ1-2|TRBV2
CASSEPGQGLGGYTF
>TRBJ1-3|TRBV7-2
CASSFTGGNTIYF
>TRBJ2-5|TRBV5-4
CASSTDRFKETQYF
>TRBJ2-7|TRBV5-1
CASSDGQDIYEQYF
>TRBJ2-7|TRBV19
CASSIDPQGWVEQYF
>TRBJ2-7|TRBV11-2
CASSLGLASYEQYF
>TRBJ1-1|TRBV21-1
CASTVDRVNTEAFF
>TRBJ2-3|TRBV30
CAWTSVSIDTQYF
>TRBJ2-7|TRBV5-1
CASSLMGGRDYEQYF
>TRBJ2-3|TRBV4-1
CASSRRGAGVGPDTQYF
>TRBJ1-5|TRBV30
CAWSVQGQWGQPQHF
>TRBJ2-1|TRBV6-6
CASSLTGDEQFF
>TRBJ2-1|TRBV6-1
CASSPDRDSYNEQFF
>TRBJ1-2|TRBV2
CASIRQGVNYGYPF
>TRBJ1-5|TRBV4-1
CASSQIEEVTLGNQPQHF
>TRBJ1-2|TRBV6-1
CASSEGPLYGYTF
>TRBJ2-3|TRBV5-5
CASSQVITYTDTQYF
>TRBJ1-5|TRBV10-3
CAISERDSDQPQHF
>TRBJ1-2|TRBV2
CASSDVTYGYTF
>TRBJ2-2|TRBV6-1
CASSEASWGSTGTGELFF
>TRBJ2-2|TRBV6-6
CASNRGNTGELFF
>TRBJ2-2|TRBV2
CASGGSRTGELFF
>TRBJ1-4|TRBV2
CASTAGGANEKLFF
>TRBJ2-7|TRBV5-1
CASSLGGITYEQYF
>TRBJ2-7|TRBV29-1
CSGNTGREGEQYF
>TRBJ1-4|TRBV5-6
CASSTPATNEKLFF
>TRBJ1-2|TRBV28
CASSSGTNYGYTF
>TRBJ2-6|TRBV5-4
CASSLIEAGANVLTF
>TRBJ2-1|TRBV19
CASSIGQSSYNEQFF
>TRBJ1-5|TRBV10-2
CASSGLLRGQPQHF
>TRBJ2-1|TRBV6-6
CASSYPGRGVYNEQFF
>TRBJ1-4|TRBV7-9
CAIRTAVNEKLFF
>TRBJ2-1|TRBV9
CASSMDYYNEQFF
>TRBJ1-1|TRBV5-1
CASSLSWATSEAFF
>TRBJ1-2|TRBV28
CASRPGQGYGYTF
>TRBJ1-1|TRBV4-1
CASSQGLRGTEAFF
>TRBJ2-1|TRBV5-1
CATSVASGGNYNEQFF
>TRBJ2-7|TRBV29-1
CSVEDGTYEQYF
>TRBJ1-5|TRBV9
CASARGYQPQHF
>TRBJ2-7|TRBV11-2
CASSLHRDRAHEQYF
>TRBJ2-1|TRBV5-1
CASSLVAGSYNEQFF